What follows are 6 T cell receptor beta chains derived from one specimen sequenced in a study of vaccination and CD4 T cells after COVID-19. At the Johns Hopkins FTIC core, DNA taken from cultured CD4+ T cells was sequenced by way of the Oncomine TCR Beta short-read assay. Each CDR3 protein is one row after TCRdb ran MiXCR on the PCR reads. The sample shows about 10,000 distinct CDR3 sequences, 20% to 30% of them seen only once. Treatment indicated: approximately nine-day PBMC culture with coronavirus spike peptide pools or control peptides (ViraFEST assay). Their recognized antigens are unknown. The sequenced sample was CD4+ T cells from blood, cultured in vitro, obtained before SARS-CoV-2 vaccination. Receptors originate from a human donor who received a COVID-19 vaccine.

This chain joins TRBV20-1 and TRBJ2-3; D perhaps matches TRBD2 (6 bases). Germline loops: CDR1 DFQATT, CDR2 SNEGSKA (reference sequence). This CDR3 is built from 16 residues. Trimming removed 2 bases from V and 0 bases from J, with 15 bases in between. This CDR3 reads CSARRASEASTDTQYF. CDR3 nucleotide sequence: TGCAGTGCTAGAAGGGCTAGCGAGGCTAGCACAGATACGCAGTATTTT.

CDR3 in amino acids: CASSRTWGRGGTQYF. DNA for the CDR3: TGTGCCAGCAGCCGCACCTGGGGGCGGGGGGGAACCCAGTACTTC. The chain uses TRBV2 and TRBJ2-5; 9 nucleotides align to TRBD2. Germline V lookup: CDR1 SNHLY, CDR2 FYNNEI. CDR3 size: 15 residues. The trim removed 6 bases at V and 8 bases at J, leaving 13 bases unmatched.

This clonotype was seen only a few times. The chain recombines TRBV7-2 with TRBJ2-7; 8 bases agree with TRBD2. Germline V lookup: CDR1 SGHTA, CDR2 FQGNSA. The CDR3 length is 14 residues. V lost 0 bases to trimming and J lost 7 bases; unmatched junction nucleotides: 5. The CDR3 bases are TGTGCCAGCAGCTTAGCAGGGACTAGGCGAGAGCAGTACTTC. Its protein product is CASSLAGTRREQYF.

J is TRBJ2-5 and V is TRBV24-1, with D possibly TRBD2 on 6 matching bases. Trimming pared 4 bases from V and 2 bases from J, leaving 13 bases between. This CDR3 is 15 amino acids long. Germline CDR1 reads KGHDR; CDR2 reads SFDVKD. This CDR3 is CATSDVGGPQETQYF. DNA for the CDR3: TGTGCCACCAGTGACGTCGGGGGACCTCAAGAGACCCAGTACTTC.

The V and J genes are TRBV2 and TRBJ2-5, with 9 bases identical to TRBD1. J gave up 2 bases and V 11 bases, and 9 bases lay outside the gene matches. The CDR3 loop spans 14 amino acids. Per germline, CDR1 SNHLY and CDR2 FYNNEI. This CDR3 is CAGRWTGDQETQYF. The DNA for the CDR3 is TGTGCCGGACGGTGGACAGGGGATCAAGAGACCCAGTACTTC. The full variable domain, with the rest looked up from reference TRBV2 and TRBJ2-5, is EPEVTQTPSHQVTQMGQEVILRCVPISNHLYFYWYRQILGQKVEFLVSFYNNEISEKSEIFDDQFSVERPDGSNFTLKIRSTKLEDSAMYFCAGRWTGDQETQYFGPGTRLLVL.

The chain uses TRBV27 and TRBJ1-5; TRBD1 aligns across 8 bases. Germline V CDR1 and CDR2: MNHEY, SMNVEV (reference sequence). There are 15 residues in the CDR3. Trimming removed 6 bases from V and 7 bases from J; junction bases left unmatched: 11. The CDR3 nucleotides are TGTGCCAGCAGATACGACAGGGGCTGGGCACAGCCCCAGCATTTT. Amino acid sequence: CASRYDRGWAQPQHF.